Below, 32 T cell receptor beta chains from the same sample are listed, as sequenced in a study of Graves' ophthalmopathy and Graves' hyperthyroidism. Beta-chain TCR CDR3 regions were amplified from RNA transcripts. HTBI primers served in a first-round RT-PCR, which a second-round multiplex PCR followed. TCRdb analysed the multiplex PCR reads with MiXCR anew, one entry per CDR3 protein. Found here are around 590,000 distinct CDR3 sequences, under 45% of them singletons; the top ten hold approximately 4.1%. The sequencing input was peripheral blood or thyroid tissue (not recorded which). The receptors stem from an adult man with Graves' hyperthyroidism.

The chain uses TRBV29-1 and TRBJ2-7, with D perhaps matching TRBD1 (6 bases). The germline V and J ends were trimmed by 5 bases and 4 bases, with 12 bases remaining between them. Germline lookup yields CDR1 SQVTM and CDR2 ANQGSEA. The CDR3 sequence is 12 residues long. CDR3 nucleotides: TGCAGCGTTAAGAGAGGGGGATACGAGCAGTACTTC. Amino acid sequence: CSVKRGGYEQYF.

Concerning this clonotype: Given a much more abundant clone one base away, this may be a read error. The CDR3 does not end in the conserved phenylalanine or tryptophan, so this is likely a read error. This chain uses TRBV7-3 with TRBJ2-7; 7 bases are a match to TRBD2. The germline V gene encodes CDR1 SGHTA and CDR2 FQGTGA. CDR3 length: 15 residues. Unmatched junction bases numbered 8, after V lost 5 bases and J lost 1 base. Written as DNA, the CDR3 is TGTGCCAGCAGCGAACAGCGGGGCGCATCCTACGAGCAGTACCTC. Translation: CASSEQRGASYEQYL.

In this sample, this clonotype turned up many times. The genes are TRBV15 and TRBJ2-5, with unresolved D. Germline CDR1 is LNHNV and CDR2 is YYDKDF (reference sequence). The CDR3 contains 14 residues. V was clipped by 1 base and J by 5 bases, with 11 bases between them. CDR3 nucleotide sequence: TGTGCCACCAGCAGAGTGGCACAGAGCGAGACCCAGTACTTC. Translation gives CATSRVAQSETQYF.

Of note for this clonotype: Possible read error: a much larger clone is one base away. This chain joins TRBV20-1 and TRBJ2-5; unclear D gene. Between the trimmed V and J ends, which lost 5 bases and 5 bases, there was a span of 15 bases. This CDR3 contains 13 residues. CDR1 is DFQATT and CDR2 is SNEGSKA in the germline V gene (reference sequence). The chain's CDR3 is CSAGFSRVETQYF. For the CDR3, the DNA is TGCAGTGCTGGATTTTCTAGAGTGGAGACCCAGTACTTC.

There are a few counts of this clonotype. This chain joins TRBV27 and TRBJ1-6; D remains ambiguous. CDR3 length: 14 amino acids. V shed 4 bases and J shed 9 bases, with 13 bases lying between them. Germline CDR1 and CDR2: MNHEY and SMNVEV (reference sequence). CDR3: CASSSFADSSPLHF. CDR3 in DNA: TGTGCCAGCAGTTCCTTTGCAGATAGTTCACCCCTCCACTTT.

This clonotype showed up many times. The chain carries TRBV7-8 and TRBJ1-2; D is uncertain. This CDR3 has 14 residues. Germline CDR1 reads SGHVS; CDR2 reads FQNEAQ. V was trimmed by 4 bases and J by 4 bases, leaving 13 bases between them. The CDR3 protein is CASSSETSGYGYTF. Here the CDR3 DNA reads TGTGCCAGCAGCTCAGAAACATCCGGCTATGGCTACACCTTC.

This clonotype was picked up many times. J is TRBJ2-5 and V is TRBV7-2; 7 nucleotides align to TRBD2. Germline loops: CDR1 SGHTA, CDR2 FQGNSA. This CDR3 comprises 15 residues. Unmatched junction bases numbered 7, after V lost 3 bases and J lost 3 bases. The CDR3 region is CASSFGLVLEETQYF. The CDR3 DNA sequence: TGTGCCAGCAGCTTTGGACTAGTCCTTGAAGAGACCCAGTACTTC.

Written as DNA, the CDR3 is TGTGCCAGCAGCTTAGACGCGGGAACCTACACCGGGGAGCTGTTTTTT. Protein: CASSLDAGTYTGELFF. The gene calls are TRBV7-9 and TRBJ2-2; D is possibly TRBD2 (6 bases). This CDR3 comprises 16 residues. Per germline, CDR1 SEHNR and CDR2 FQNEAQ (reference sequence). With 1 base removed from V and 3 bases from J, the gap between germline ends came to 12 bases.

The V call is TRBV28, the J call TRBJ1-1, with D possibly TRBD1 on 5 matching bases. This CDR3 is built from 12 residues. The V end lost 7 bases, the J end lost 4 bases, and 10 bases lay between the germline ends. Germline V lookup: CDR1 MDHEN, CDR2 SYDVKM. CDR3 DNA: TGTGCCAGCAATGCGGGGCGCACTGAAGCTTTCTTT. Its translation is CASNAGRTEAFF.

This clonotype has only a few counts. This chain joins TRBV20-1 and TRBJ1-1, with TRBD1 as a possible D gene (5 bases). This CDR3 spans 14 amino acids. The germline V gene encodes CDR1 DFQATT and CDR2 SNEGSKA (reference sequence). Trimming took off 1 base at V and 0 bases at J, with 9 bases between the two ends. The CDR3 region is CSARARGLNTEAFF. DNA for the CDR3: TGCAGTGCTAGAGCCCGGGGCCTGAACACTGAAGCTTTCTTT.

This clonotype was counted between two and nine times. The chain has TRBV3-1 and TRBJ2-2, with 7 bases aligning to TRBD2. The CDR3 sequence is 14 residues long. Per the germline V gene, CDR1 is LGHDT and CDR2 is YNNKEL (reference sequence). Trimming cost V 1 base and J 10 bases; bases outside gene matches: 6. The CDR3 spells CASSQVSGGMELFF. CDR3 nucleotide sequence: TGTGCCAGCAGCCAAGTTTCGGGAGGCATGGAGCTGTTTTTT.

CDR3 in DNA: TGTGCCAGCAGCCACCGACAGGCGGGGCACTACAAATCTGAAAAACTGTTTTTT. It encodes CASSHRQAGHYKSEKLFF. V is TRBV7-9 and J is TRBJ1-4; D is perhaps TRBD1 (6 bases). The germline CDR1 and CDR2 sequences are SEHNR and FQNEAQ (reference sequence). The V and J ends lost 5 bases and 7 bases respectively, with 26 bases between them. This CDR3 has 18 residues.

Ten or more counts support this clonotype. The chain is built from TRBV12-5 and TRBJ1-1; 10 nucleotides line up with TRBD1. The CDR3 has 15 amino acids. J gave up 3 bases and V 1 base, and 2 bases lay outside the gene matches. Germline V gene lookup returns CDR1 LGHNT and CDR2 FRNRAP. CDR3 in DNA: TGTGCTAGTGGTTTGGCGACAGGGGGCTACACTGAAGCTTTCTTT. It specifies CASGLATGGYTEAFF. Combining the CDR3 with reference TRBV12-5 and TRBJ1-1 gives the whole variable domain DARVTQTPRHKVTEMGQEVTMRCQPILGHNTVFWYRQTMMQGLELLAYFRNRAPLDDSGMPKDRFSAEMPDATLATLKIQPSEPRDSAVYFCASGLATGGYTEAFFGQGTRLTVV.

This clonotype occurred many times. The CDR3 coding sequence is TGCAGTGCTAGCCCCGCCGACGAGCAGTACTTC. The encoded protein is CSASPADEQYF. The V call is TRBV20-1, the J call TRBJ2-7; D is uncertain. Germline lookup yields CDR1 DFQATT and CDR2 SNEGSKA (reference sequence). The CDR3 consists of 11 residues. Between the trimmed V and J ends, which lost 3 bases and 5 bases, there was a span of 8 bases.

The rearrangement uses TRBV12-3 or TRBV12-4 and TRBJ1-3, with a tentative D call TRBD1 (6 bases). Trimming took 3 bases from V and 2 from J, leaving 11 bases between them. The CDR3 covers 15 residues. The CDR3 reads CASSLRAGAGNTIYF. The CDR3 DNA sequence: TGTGCCAGCAGTTTGAGGGCAGGGGCTGGAAACACCATATATTTT.

This clonotype was counted at least ten times. The junction departs from the called germline gene at one end, perhaps through a read error. The V gene is TRBV5-1, the J gene TRBJ2-7; D unresolved. The length of the CDR3 is 13 residues. Per the germline V gene, CDR1 is SGHRS and CDR2 is YFSETQ. CDR3 DNA sequence: TGTGCCAGCAGCTTGAACCCTTCCTACGAGCAGTACTTC. Its translation is CASSLNPSYEQYF. The full variable domain, in which reference TRBV5-1 and TRBJ2-7 provide the parts outside the CDR3, is KAGVTQTPRYLIKTRGQQVTLSCSPISGHRSVSWYQQTPGQGLQFLFEYFSETQRNKGNFPGRFSGRQFSNSRSEMNVSTLELGDSALYLCASSLNPSYEQYFGPGTRLTVT.

This clonotype has at least ten counts. One end of the junction varies from germline; a read error may be responsible. This chain uses TRBV9 with TRBJ1-1; D not certain. The CDR3 is 11 amino acids. Per germline, CDR1 SGDLS and CDR2 YYNGEE. CDR3 sequence reads: CASSGAGETFF. As DNA, the CDR3 is TGTGCCAGCAGCGGGGCGGGTGAAACTTTCTTT.

The sample holds many counts of this clonotype. This chain connects TRBV2 to TRBJ1-6; D remains unclear. This CDR3 is 15 amino acids long. Trimming cost V 7 bases and J 9 bases, with 19 bases left between them. Germline CDR1 is SNHLY and CDR2 is FYNNEI. The CDR3 nucleotides are TGTGCCAGCAATCCATCACTAGAGGGTTTTTCACCCCTCCACTTT. Amino acid sequence: CASNPSLEGFSPLHF.

The genes are TRBV6-5 and TRBJ2-5, with TRBD1 matching 8 bases. The CDR3 contains 13 residues. The germline V gene encodes CDR1 MNHEY and CDR2 SVGAGI. V shed 6 bases and J 12 bases; nucleotides not matched to a gene: 12. The CDR3: CASRKGQGQRKYF. CDR3 nucleotide sequence: TGTGCCAGCAGGAAAGGACAGGGACAGCGAAAGTACTTC.

The table lists this clonotype with many counts. This chain links TRBV7-9 with TRBJ1-1; D remains unclear. Trimming stripped 1 base from V and 8 bases from J, with 8 bases between. The CDR3 loop spans 12 amino acids. Germline V CDR1 and CDR2: SEHNR, FQNEAQ (reference sequence). CDR3: CASSLDEVEAFF. In nucleotides, the CDR3 is TGTGCCAGCAGCTTAGATGAGGTGGAAGCTTTCTTT.

The J gene is TRBJ2-7, the V gene TRBV11-1, with TRBD1 matching 8 bases. The CDR3 is 14 amino acids. Germline CDR1 and CDR2: SGHAT and FQDESV (reference sequence). Germline trimming cut 5 bases from V and 3 bases from J; bases unmatched to any gene: 6. The CDR3 loop is CASSRGQVHYEQYF. CDR3 DNA: TGTGCCAGCAGCAGGGGACAGGTACACTACGAGCAGTACTTC.

Ten or more counts support this clonotype. The chain carries TRBV29-1 and TRBJ1-2; D gene ambiguous. Trimming took off 0 bases at V and 8 bases at J, with 10 bases between the two ends. The CDR3 sequence is 12 residues long. Germline loops: CDR1 SQVTM, CDR2 ANQGSEA. The CDR3 region is CSVEDIFDGYTF. CDR3 bases: TGCAGCGTTGAAGATATATTCGACGGCTACACCTTC.

This clonotype was seen repeatedly, ten times or more. This chain joins TRBV20-1 and TRBJ2-5; 9 positions agree with TRBD2. Germline V gives CDR1 DFQATT, CDR2 SNEGSKA (reference sequence). The length of the CDR3 is 19 residues. The V and J ends lost 5 bases and 3 bases, in that order; junction bases with no gene match: 22. The chain's CDR3 is CSAARLGLSGGSWEETQYF. The CDR3 region has the DNA TGCAGTGCTGCACGATTGGGTCTTAGCGGGGGTAGCTGGGAAGAGACCCAGTACTTC.

In its sample, this clonotype was seen many times. This chain joins TRBV7-9 and TRBJ2-7; D unresolved. From germline, CDR1 is SEHNR and CDR2 FQNEAQ (reference sequence). The CDR3 has 12 amino acids. With 9 bases removed from V and 1 base from J, the gap between germline ends came to 10 bases. The CDR3 region is CASEPLSYEQYF. As DNA, the CDR3 is TGTGCCAGTGAACCTTTGTCCTACGAGCAGTACTTC.

The J gene is TRBJ1-1, the V gene TRBV6-2 or TRBV6-3, with 7 bases lining up with TRBD1. The CDR3 is 14 residues long. V was pared by 2 bases and J by 1 base, with 1 base of the junction left unmatched. Germline values: CDR1 MNHEY, CDR2 SVGEGT. For the CDR3, the DNA is TGTGCCAGCAGTTACGGGACAGAGAACACTGAAGCTTTCTTT. Its protein is CASSYGTENTEAFF.

This chain joins TRBV7-9 and TRBJ1-4, with a weak D call TRBD1 (5 bases). The CDR3 loop spans 14 amino acids. The germline gives CDR1 SEHNR, CDR2 FQNEAQ (reference sequence). V was cut by 5 bases and J by 7 bases, with 14 bases left in between. The CDR3 sequence is CASSEGQPGEKLFF. CDR3 bases: TGTGCCAGCAGCGAGGGGCAGCCGGGTGAAAAACTGTTTTTT.

The genes are TRBV24-1 and TRBJ2-7; 7 nucleotides match TRBD2. There are 14 residues in the CDR3. Germline loops: CDR1 KGHDR, CDR2 SFDVKD. V was pared by 7 bases and J by 5 bases, with 10 bases of the junction left unmatched. This CDR3 reads CATRVGSGNHEQYF. The CDR3 DNA follows: TGTGCCACCAGAGTAGGGAGCGGGAACCACGAGCAGTACTTC.

The chain couples TRBV12-3 or TRBV12-4 to TRBJ2-5, with D possibly matching TRBD1 (6 bases). The CDR3 runs to 13 residues. Trimming pared 5 bases from V and 5 bases from J, leaving 12 bases between. CDR3 region: CASSAARGETQYF. The CDR3 coding sequence is TGTGCCAGCAGTGCCGCCAGGGGTGAGACCCAGTACTTC.

CDR3 residues: CASSVDAMAETQYF. DNA for the CDR3: TGTGCCAGCAGCGTCGACGCGATGGCAGAGACCCAGTACTTC. The V and J genes are TRBV9 and TRBJ2-5; D ambiguous. CDR1 is SGDLS and CDR2 is YYNGEE in the germline V gene. Trimming removed 2 bases at V and 4 bases at J, with 12 bases between. The CDR3 is 14 residues long.

This clonotype was seen ten or more times. The chain carries TRBV7-6 and TRBJ2-5; D is tentatively TRBD1 or TRBD2 (5 bases each). The germline gives CDR1 SGHVS, CDR2 FNYEAQ. The CDR3 runs to 13 residues. V shed 5 bases and J shed 7 bases, with 14 bases lying between them. The DNA for the CDR3 is TGTGCCAGCAGCAGGACGACGGGGCGGACCCAGTACTTC. Protein: CASSRTTGRTQYF.

There are many counts of this clonotype. CDR3 region: CASSATANYGYTF. The CDR3 DNA is TGTGCCAGCAGTGCCACAGCTAACTATGGCTACACCTTC. The chain joins TRBV6-5 to TRBJ1-2; D unclear. Deletions cut 5 bases from V and 0 bases from J, with 7 bases between. Germline V gives CDR1 MNHEY, CDR2 SVGAGI. This CDR3 contains 13 residues.

The chain combines TRBV11-2 with TRBJ2-2, with TRBD2 identical over 9 bases. The germline gives CDR1 SGHAT, CDR2 FQNNGV. Losses at the gene ends were 0 bases for V and 6 bases for J; bases not matched to a gene: 5. The CDR3 is made up of 16 amino acids. Written as DNA, the CDR3 is TGTGCCAGCAGCTTAGAAGGTAGCGGGAGCCCCGGGGAGCTGTTTTTT. Protein: CASSLEGSGSPGELFF.